This is a list of T cell receptor beta chains from one sample in a study of blood T cell repertoires in COVID-19. The assay was immunoSEQ multiplex PCR, and TCRdb's table has in-frame clones only and misses some. The data hold about 160,000 clones, with 70% to 85% observed a single time. Sequenced input: peripheral blood. All receptors come from a woman over 75 with acute or convalescent COVID-19. Both conserved end residues are part of each CDR3. A D gene is named only where the DNA matches it firmly.

cdr3_aa cdr3_nt d_call j_call v_call
CASRLASPETAGVCEQYF TGTGCAAGTCGCTTAGCGTCCCCAGAGACAGCGGGAGTATGCGAGCAGTACTTC NA TRBJ2-7 TRBV12-2
CASSLTGRDTIYF TGTGCCAGCAGCTTGACAGGGAGGGACACCATATATTTT NA TRBJ1-3 TRBV5-6
CASSQDISERGQPQHF TGCGCCAGCAGCCAAGATATCAGCGAAAGGGGTCAGCCCCAGCATTTT NA TRBJ1-5 TRBV4-3
CASRTGVVGELFF TGTGCCAGCAGAACGGGAGTTGTCGGGGAGCTGTTTTTT NA TRBJ2-2 TRBV12-3/TRBV12-4
CAISRTEASGNTIYF TGTGCCATCAGTCGGACGGAGGCCTCTGGAAACACCATATATTTT NA TRBJ1-3 TRBV10-3
CASSTGWWDQPQHF TGTGCCAGTAGTACAGGGTGGTGGGATCAGCCCCAGCATTTT NA TRBJ1-5 TRBV19
CAWTLFGNTIYF TGTGCCTGGACCCTCTTCGGAAACACCATATATTTT NA TRBJ1-3 TRBV30
CASSEETSGQETQYF TGTGCCAGCAGTGAAGAGACTAGCGGACAAGAGACCCAGTACTTC TRBD2 TRBJ2-5 TRBV2
CASSRTGIQETQYF TGCGCCAGCAGCCGTACAGGCATCCAAGAGACCCAGTACTTC NA TRBJ2-5 TRBV5-1
CASSPQWQGGGNTIYF TGTGCCAGCTCACCACAGTGGCAGGGCGGTGGAAACACCATATATTTT NA TRBJ1-3 TRBV18
CASTGGGGYTF TGTGCCAGCACCGGAGGCGGAGGCTACACCTTC NA TRBJ1-2 TRBV27
CASSFGTAYGYTF TGTGCCAGCAGTTTCGGGACAGCCTATGGCTACACCTTC TRBD1 TRBJ1-2 TRBV27